Listed below are T cell receptor beta chains from one sample, sequenced in a study of cytomegalovirus exposure and HLA in healthy donors. The method was immunoSEQ multiplex PCR; TCRdb's version includes in-frame clones alone and lacks a portion of them. The sample shows around 140,000 clones, less than 85% of them seen only once. Specimen: PBMCs. The receptors stem from a man aged 35 to 55 in good health and CMV-seronegative. Each CDR3 is given with its conserved first and last residue. The D gene is left open where the match is weak. Some rows mark clone size as missing; the rest say once, few, many or name a class of expanded clone.

d_call | j_call | v_call | clone_size | cdr3_nt | cdr3_aa
TRBD1 | TRBJ1-2 | TRBV7-9 | . | TGTGCCAGCAGCCGTTCCCTTGGACAGGGGGACTACACCTTC | CASSRSLGQGDYTF
TRBD2 | TRBJ2-1 | TRBV7-7 | . | TGTGCTAGCAGCCATCCGGGGGGGAATGAGCAGTTCTTC | CASSHPGGNEQFF
. | TRBJ2-5 | TRBV9 | few | TGTGCCAGCAGCGTAGACCCAGCGGGCCCCTCCGGGACCCAGTACTTC | CASSVDPAGPSGTQYF
. | TRBJ2-3 | TRBV7-9 | . | TGTGCCAGCAGCACAGGGTATAGTGCAGATACGCAGTATTTT | CASSTGYSADTQYF
. | TRBJ2-5 | TRBV25-1 | . | TGTGCCAGCAGTGAACGGGACTGGGAAGAGACCCAGTACTTC | CASSERDWEETQYF
. | TRBJ1-2 | TRBV30 | . | TGTGCCTGGAGTGTAAATCGGGGTTTGGGTGGCTACACCTTC | CAWSVNRGLGGYTF
. | TRBJ2-1 | TRBV6-5 | . | TGTGCCAGCAGTCCAGTTTGGAATGAGCAGTTCTTC | CASSPVWNEQFF
TRBD1 | TRBJ1-2 | TRBV28 | . | TGTGCCAGCAGTTCCCTAGGACAGGGCGCCTATGGCTACACCTTC | CASSSLGQGAYGYTF
. | TRBJ1-1 | TRBV18 | . | TGTGCCAGCTCACCTAGGGGGGAGGGAGACACTGAAGCTTTCTTT | CASSPRGEGDTEAFF
. | TRBJ1-1 | TRBV4-1 | . | TGCGCCAGCAGCCAAGTGGCGGACATGAACACTGAAGCTTTCTTT | CASSQVADMNTEAFF
. | TRBJ1-2 | TRBV6-5 | . | TGTGCCAGCAGTTCGTCAGGGGATGGCTACACCTTC | CASSSSGDGYTF
TRBD1 | TRBJ2-1 | TRBV10-3 | once | TGTGCCGCGGATTTCCGGGACAGGGGGTACAATGAGCAGTTCTTC | CAADFRDRGYNEQFF
. | TRBJ2-3 | TRBV29-1 | . | TGCAGCGTTGAGACTAGTATTGGCGATACGCAGTATTTT | CSVETSIGDTQYF
TRBD1 | TRBJ1-4 | TRBV15 | . | TGTGCCACCTCTACAGGGGGATGGGAAAAACTGTTTTTT | CATSTGGWEKLFF
. | TRBJ2-1 | TRBV2 | . | TGTGCCGGCAGTGAAATGGGCGGGGCATGGGATGAGCAGTTCTTC | CAGSEMGGAWDEQFF
. | TRBJ2-2 | TRBV5-4 | . | TGTGCCAGCAGCTCGGCGGCGAACACCGGGGAGCTGTTTTTT | CASSSAANTGELFF
. | TRBJ2-1 | TRBV29-1 | few | TGCAGCGTTGATTCGGGGTCCTACAATGAGCAGTTCTTC | CSVDSGSYNEQFF
TRBD1 | TRBJ2-7 | TRBV27 | . | TGTGCCAGCAGTCCCGACAGGGTTCCCCGTTCCTACGAGCAGTACTTC | CASSPDRVPRSYEQYF
. | TRBJ2-3 | TRBV6-5 | . | TGTGTCAGCAGAAGCCTAACAGATACGCAGTATTTT | CVSRSLTDTQYF
. | TRBJ2-2 | TRBV7-6 | once | TGTGCCAGCAGGATGGTGGCGGGCGCGAACACCGGGGAGCTGTTTTTT | CASRMVAGANTGELFF
. | TRBJ1-2 | TRBV13 | . | TGTGCCAGCAGCTTAGCTGGGTCAGGGACACAGTTTGGCTACACCTTC | CASSLAGSGTQFGYTF
TRBD1 | TRBJ1-1 | TRBV27 | . | TGTGCCAGCAGTCCACACAGGGGCCTGAACACTGAAGCTTTCTTT | CASSPHRGLNTEAFF
. | TRBJ1-4 | TRBV4-1 | . | TGCGCCAGCAGCCAAGTTCCTCCCCAGGCGCTCTCAACTAATGAAAAACTGTTTTTT | CASSQVPPQALSTNEKLFF
. | TRBJ1-2 | TRBV6-5 | once | TGTGCCAGCAGGGAGGCAGGCGATGGCTACACCTTC | CASREAGDGYTF
. | TRBJ1-2 | TRBV6-1 | many | TGTGCCAGCAGTGTAGACTCACAGGGTCTTGACTATGGCTACACCTTC | CASSVDSQGLDYGYTF
. | TRBJ1-1 | TRBV7-9 | . | TGTGCCAGCAGCTATAGTCCGGACAGCATGAACACTGAAGCTTTCTTT | CASSYSPDSMNTEAFF
TRBD1 | TRBJ2-5 | TRBV10-3 | few | TGTGCCATCAGCCTGACAGGGGGCCAAGAGACCCAGTACTTC | CAISLTGGQETQYF
. | TRBJ1-2 | TRBV19 | few | TGTGCCAGTAGTATGTACCTCGACAGTGGTGGCTACACCTTC | CASSMYLDSGGYTF
TRBD2 | TRBJ2-4 | TRBV7-8 | . | TGTGCCAGCAGCTTAGGGGGGGGGTCGGGGGTGGACATTCAGTACTTC | CASSLGGGSGVDIQYF